The TCR beta chain described here comes from a study of T cell changes during pregnancy in multiple sclerosis. This CDR3 is built from 21 residues. V was clipped by 2 bases and J by 5 bases; unmatched bases: 23. Germline assignment: CDR1 SGHDN and CDR2 FVKESK. Sequencing was performed with immunoSEQ multiplex PCR; in TCRdb, only in-frame clones are kept and a portion is missing. The top ten hold almost 0.9% of the sample, which has roughly 61,000 clones, 85% to 90% seen once. This receptor was obtained from a female donor in good health, enrolled as a control in a pregnancy study. This specimen consisted of peripheral blood, obtained in the first trimester of pregnancy. The chain has TRBV14 and TRBJ1-2; 10 positions match TRBD1. Here the CDR3 reads CASSQIHVPGQGTKIRYGYTF. CDR3 nucleotides: TGTGCCAGCAGCCAAATCCACGTCCCGGGACAGGGGACAAAGATTCGGTATGGCTACACCTTC.